This T cell receptor beta chain stems from a study of cytomegalovirus exposure and HLA in healthy donors. Study-level results: Across donors, presence/absence analyses took sequencing depth to be roughly uniform. TRBV6-2, TRBV6-3 and some other V segments were unresolvable in 87-base-pair reads.

Comment on this clone: Its antigen is undetermined.

With 3 bases removed from V and 7 bases from J, the gap between germline ends came to 13 bases. This CDR3 contains 13 residues. Germline CDR1 and CDR2: GTSNPN and SVGIG (reference sequence). The PCR was carried out with 60 Vbeta primers and 13 Jbeta primers. Clones were read by immunoSEQ multiplex PCR, and TCRdb kept only the in-frame ones, dropping some. The sample lists under 200,000 clones, about 88% occurring once. The clonotype comes from a young woman in good health and CMV-seronegative. V and J are TRBV30 and TRBJ1-5; D not resolved. The specimen was PBMCs. In DNA, the CDR3 is TGTGCCTGGAGCATCGTAGGAGGGCAGCCCCAGCATTTT. Translating gives CAWSIVGGQPQHF.